This T cell receptor (beta chain) was captured by sequencing in a study of OX40 agonist ivuxolimab in advanced cancers. Whole-study findings and limits: Also present in some nonresponders was a low level of normalized T-cell clonal expansion. On average, a greater number of expanded clones characterised CD8+ T cells relative to CD4+. At 0.1 to 3.0 mg/kg, clonal expansion of CD4+ and CD8+ blood T cells had occurred by week 6.

The repertoire was sequenced with immunoSEQ multiplex PCR; TCRdb's copy has only in-frame clones and lacks some. In the table there are tens of thousands of clones, about 89% of which are singletons. A note on this clone: Its antigen is not known.

V lost 2 bases and J 4 bases, leaving 18 bases between the germline ends. The CDR3 contains 15 residues. Germline V gives CDR1 GTSNPN, CDR2 SVGIG (reference sequence). This clonotype originated in an adult with an advanced solid tumor such as melanoma, head and neck, liver or kidney cancer. The chain has TRBV30 and TRBJ2-7; D is perhaps TRBD1 (6 bases). Specimen: CD4+ or CD8+ T cells sorted from blood, collected in a trial of the OX40 agonist ivuxolimab. The CDR3: CAWSPLGTRGYEQYF. The CDR3 DNA reads as TGTGCCTGGAGTCCCTTGGGGACCAGGGGATACGAGCAGTACTTC.